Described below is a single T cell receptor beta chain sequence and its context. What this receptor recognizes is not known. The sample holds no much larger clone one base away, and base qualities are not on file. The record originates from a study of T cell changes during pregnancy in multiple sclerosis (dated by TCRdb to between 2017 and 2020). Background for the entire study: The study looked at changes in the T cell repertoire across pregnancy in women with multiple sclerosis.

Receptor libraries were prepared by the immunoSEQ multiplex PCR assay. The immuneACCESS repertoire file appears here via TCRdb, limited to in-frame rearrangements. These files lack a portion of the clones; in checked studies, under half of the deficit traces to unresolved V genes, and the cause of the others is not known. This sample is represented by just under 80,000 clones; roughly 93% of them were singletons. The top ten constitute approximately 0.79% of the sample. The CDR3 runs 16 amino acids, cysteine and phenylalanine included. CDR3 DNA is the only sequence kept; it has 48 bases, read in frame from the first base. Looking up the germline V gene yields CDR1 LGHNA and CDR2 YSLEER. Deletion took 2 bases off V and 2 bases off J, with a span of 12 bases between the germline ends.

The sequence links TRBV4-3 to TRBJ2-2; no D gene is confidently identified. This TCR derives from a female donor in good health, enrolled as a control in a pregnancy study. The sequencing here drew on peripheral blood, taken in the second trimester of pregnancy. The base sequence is TGCGCCAGCAGCCAACGATCGAGCGTAAACACCGGGGAGCTGTTTTTT. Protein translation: CASSQRSSVNTGELFF.